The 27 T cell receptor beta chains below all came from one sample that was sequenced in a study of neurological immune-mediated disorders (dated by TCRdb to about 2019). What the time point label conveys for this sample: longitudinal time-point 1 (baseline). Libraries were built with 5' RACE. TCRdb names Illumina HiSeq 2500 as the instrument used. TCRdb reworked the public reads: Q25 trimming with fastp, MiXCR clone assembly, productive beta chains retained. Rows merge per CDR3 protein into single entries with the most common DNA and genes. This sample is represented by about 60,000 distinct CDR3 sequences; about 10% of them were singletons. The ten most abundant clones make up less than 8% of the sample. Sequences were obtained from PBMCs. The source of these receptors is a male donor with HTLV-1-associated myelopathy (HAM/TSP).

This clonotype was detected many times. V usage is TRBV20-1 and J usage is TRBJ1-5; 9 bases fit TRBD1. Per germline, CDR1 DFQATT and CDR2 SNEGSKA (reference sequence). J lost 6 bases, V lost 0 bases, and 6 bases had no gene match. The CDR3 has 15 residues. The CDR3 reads CSARDPGTGLQPQHF. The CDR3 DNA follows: TGCAGTGCTAGAGATCCCGGGACAGGGCTTCAGCCCCAGCATTTT.

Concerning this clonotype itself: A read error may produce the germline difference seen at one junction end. CDR3 DNA: TGTGCTAGCAGCTTTGGAACAGGGGTTCTCTCCGGGGAGCAGTTTTTT. This sequence encodes CASSFGTGVLSGEQFF. The chain is built from TRBV7-7 and TRBJ2-2, with 7 bases matching TRBD1. Germline-derived CDR1 and CDR2 are SSHAT and FNYEAQ (reference sequence). This CDR3 is built from 16 residues.

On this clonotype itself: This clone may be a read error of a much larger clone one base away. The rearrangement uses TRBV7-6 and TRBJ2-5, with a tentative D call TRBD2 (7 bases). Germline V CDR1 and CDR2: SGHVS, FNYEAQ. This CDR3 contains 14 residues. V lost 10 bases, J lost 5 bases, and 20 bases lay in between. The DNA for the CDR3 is TGTGCCACAACCTTAGGGGGGGCCTGGGAGACCCAGTACTTC. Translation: CATTLGGAWETQYF.

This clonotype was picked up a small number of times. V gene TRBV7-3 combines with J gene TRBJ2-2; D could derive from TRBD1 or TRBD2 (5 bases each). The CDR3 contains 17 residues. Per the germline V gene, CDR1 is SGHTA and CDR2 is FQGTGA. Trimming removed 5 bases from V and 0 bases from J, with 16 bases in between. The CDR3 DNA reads TGTGCCAGCAGCCCAAGTGGGGGAGTTACGAACACCGGGGAGCTGTTTTTT. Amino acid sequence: CASSPSGGVTNTGELFF.

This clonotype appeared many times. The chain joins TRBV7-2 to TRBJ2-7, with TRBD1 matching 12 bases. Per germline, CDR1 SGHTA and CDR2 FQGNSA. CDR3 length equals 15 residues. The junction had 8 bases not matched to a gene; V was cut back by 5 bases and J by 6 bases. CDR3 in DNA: TGTGCCAGCAGCCCCTCGGGACAGGGGGCGCGCGAGCAGTACTTC. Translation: CASSPSGQGAREQYF.

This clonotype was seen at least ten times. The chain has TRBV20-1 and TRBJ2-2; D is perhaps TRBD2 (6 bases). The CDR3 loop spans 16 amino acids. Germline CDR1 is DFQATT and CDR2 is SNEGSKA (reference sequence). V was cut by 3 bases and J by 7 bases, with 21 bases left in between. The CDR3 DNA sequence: TGCAGTGCTAGCCCTTACCGGGACTTGGTGCGCGGGGAGCTGTTTTTT. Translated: CSASPYRDLVRGELFF.

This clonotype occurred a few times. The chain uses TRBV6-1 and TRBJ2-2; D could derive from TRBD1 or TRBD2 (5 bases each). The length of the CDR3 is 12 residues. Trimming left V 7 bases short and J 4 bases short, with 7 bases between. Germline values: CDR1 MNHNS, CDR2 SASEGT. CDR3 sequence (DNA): TGTGCCAGCAAGGGGAGCACCGGGGAGCTGTTTTTT. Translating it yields CASKGSTGELFF.

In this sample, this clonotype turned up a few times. This chain's CDR3 is CASSLTTNTQYF. CDR3 nucleotide sequence: TGTGCCAGCAGTTTGACGACAAATACGCAGTATTTT. The V and J genes are TRBV12-3 or TRBV12-4 and TRBJ2-3, with D uncertain. This CDR3 is built from 12 residues. With 3 bases removed from V and 7 bases from J, the gap between germline ends came to 8 bases.

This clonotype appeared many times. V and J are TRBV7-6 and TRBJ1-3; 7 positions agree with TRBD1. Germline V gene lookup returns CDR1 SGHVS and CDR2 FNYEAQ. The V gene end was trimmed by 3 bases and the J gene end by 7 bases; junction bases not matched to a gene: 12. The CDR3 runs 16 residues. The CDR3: CASSLDPTGHGNTIYF. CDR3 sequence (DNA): TGTGCCAGCAGCTTGGACCCGACAGGGCACGGTAACACCATATATTTT. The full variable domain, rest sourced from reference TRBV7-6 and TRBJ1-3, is GAGVSQSPRYKVTKRGQDVALRCDPISGHVSLYWYRQALGQGPEFLTYFNYEAQQDKSGLPNDRFSAERPEGSISTLTIQRTEQRDSAMYRCASSLDPTGHGNTIYFGEGSWLTVV.

The CDR3 DNA is TGTGCCAGCAGTTTTGCGGGGTCCGCTGAAGCTTTCTTT. It translates to CASSFAGSAEAFF. V is TRBV12-3 or TRBV12-4 and J is TRBJ1-1; D not certain. Trimming stripped 3 bases from V and 6 bases from J, with 11 bases between. The CDR3 totals 13 residues.

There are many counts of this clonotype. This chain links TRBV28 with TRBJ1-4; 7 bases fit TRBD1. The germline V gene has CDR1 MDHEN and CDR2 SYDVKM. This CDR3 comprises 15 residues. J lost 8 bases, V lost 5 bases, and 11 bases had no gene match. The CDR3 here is CASSPRQGYREKLFF. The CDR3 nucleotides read TGTGCCAGCAGTCCCAGACAGGGTTATAGGGAAAAACTGTTTTTT.

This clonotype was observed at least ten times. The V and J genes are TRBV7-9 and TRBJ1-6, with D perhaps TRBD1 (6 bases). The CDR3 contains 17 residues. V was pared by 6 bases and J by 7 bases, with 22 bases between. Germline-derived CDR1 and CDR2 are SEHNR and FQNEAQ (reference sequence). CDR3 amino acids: CASRQLITGRGNSPLHF. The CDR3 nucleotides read TGTGCCAGCAGACAGCTTATTACAGGGCGGGGGAATTCACCCCTCCACTTT.

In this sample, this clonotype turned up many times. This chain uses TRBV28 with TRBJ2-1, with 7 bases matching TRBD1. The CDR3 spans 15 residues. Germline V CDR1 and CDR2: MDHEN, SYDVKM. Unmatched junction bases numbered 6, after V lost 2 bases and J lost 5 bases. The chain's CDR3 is CASSLPLTGNNEQFF. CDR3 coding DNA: TGTGCCAGCAGTTTACCCCTGACAGGGAACAATGAGCAGTTCTTC.

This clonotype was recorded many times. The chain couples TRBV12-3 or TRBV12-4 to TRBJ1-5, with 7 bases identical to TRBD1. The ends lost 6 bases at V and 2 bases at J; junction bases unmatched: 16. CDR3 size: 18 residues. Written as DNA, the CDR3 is TGTGCCAGCAGCCCACGAGCCACAGGGGTGGGCGGCAATCAGCCCCAGCATTTT. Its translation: CASSPRATGVGGNQPQHF.

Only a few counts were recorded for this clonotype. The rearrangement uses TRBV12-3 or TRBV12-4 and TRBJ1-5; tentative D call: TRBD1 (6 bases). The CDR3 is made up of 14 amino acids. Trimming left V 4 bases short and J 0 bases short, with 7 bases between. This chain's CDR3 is CASSYRDSNQPQHF. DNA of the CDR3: TGTGCCAGCAGTTACAGGGATAGCAATCAGCCCCAGCATTTT.

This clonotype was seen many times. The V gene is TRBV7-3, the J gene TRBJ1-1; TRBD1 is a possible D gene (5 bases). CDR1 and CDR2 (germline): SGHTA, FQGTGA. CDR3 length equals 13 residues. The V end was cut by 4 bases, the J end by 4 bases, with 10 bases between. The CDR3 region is CASSYRQSTEAFF. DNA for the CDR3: TGTGCCAGCAGCTACAGACAGAGCACTGAAGCTTTCTTT. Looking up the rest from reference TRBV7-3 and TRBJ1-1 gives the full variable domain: GAGVSQTPSNKVTEKGKYVELRCDPISGHTALYWYRQSLGQGPEFLIYFQGTGAADDSGLPNDRFFAVRPEGSVSTLKIQRTERGDSAVYLCASSYRQSTEAFFGQGTRLTVV.

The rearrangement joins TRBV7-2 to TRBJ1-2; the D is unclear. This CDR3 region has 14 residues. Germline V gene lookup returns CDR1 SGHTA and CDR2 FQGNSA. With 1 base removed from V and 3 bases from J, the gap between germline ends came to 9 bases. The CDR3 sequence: CASSLGRIDYGYTF. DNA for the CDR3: TGTGCCAGCAGCTTAGGCAGGATCGACTATGGCTACACCTTC.

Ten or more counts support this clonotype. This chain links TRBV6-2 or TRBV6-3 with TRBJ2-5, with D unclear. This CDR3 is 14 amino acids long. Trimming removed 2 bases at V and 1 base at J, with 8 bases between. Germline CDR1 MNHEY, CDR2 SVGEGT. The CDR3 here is CASSYGVSQETQYF. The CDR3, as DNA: TGTGCCAGCAGTTACGGGGTTTCCCAAGAGACCCAGTACTTC.

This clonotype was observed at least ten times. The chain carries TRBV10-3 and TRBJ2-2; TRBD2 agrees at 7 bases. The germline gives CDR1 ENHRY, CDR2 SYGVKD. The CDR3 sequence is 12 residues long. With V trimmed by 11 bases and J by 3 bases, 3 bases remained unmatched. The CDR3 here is CAAGLYTGELFF. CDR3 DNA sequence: TGTGCCGCGGGACTATACACCGGGGAGCTGTTTTTT.

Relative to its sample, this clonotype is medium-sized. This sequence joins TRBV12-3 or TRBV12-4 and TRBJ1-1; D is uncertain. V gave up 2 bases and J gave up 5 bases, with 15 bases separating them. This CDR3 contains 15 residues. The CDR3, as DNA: TGTGCCAGCAGTTTACGGGCGGGTAGTGGTACTGAAGCTTTCTTT. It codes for CASSLRAGSGTEAFF.

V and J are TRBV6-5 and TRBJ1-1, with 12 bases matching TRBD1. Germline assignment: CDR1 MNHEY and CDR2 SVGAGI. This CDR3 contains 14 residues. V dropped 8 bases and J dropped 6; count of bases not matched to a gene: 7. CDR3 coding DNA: TGTGCCAGCGGAGGGACAGGGGGCTGGGCTGAAGCTTTCTTT. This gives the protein CASGGTGGWAEAFF.

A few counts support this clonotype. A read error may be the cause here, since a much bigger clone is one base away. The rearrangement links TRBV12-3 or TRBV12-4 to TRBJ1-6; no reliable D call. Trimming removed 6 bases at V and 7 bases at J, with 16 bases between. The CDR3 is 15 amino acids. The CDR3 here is CASRTEGLRNSPLHF. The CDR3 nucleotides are TGTGCCAGCAGGACCGAAGGGCTCAGGAATTCACCCCTCCACTTT.

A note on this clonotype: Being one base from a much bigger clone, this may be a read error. The CDR3 nucleotides are TGTGCCAGCACGCAGTGGGCTAGAGGTGAAAAACTGTTTTTT. It yields the protein CASTQWARGEKLFF. The V gene is TRBV7-2, the J gene TRBJ1-4; D uncertain. V was shortened by 7 bases and J by 7 bases, with 16 bases between the two germline ends. The CDR3 runs 14 residues. CDR1 and CDR2 (germline): SGHTA, FQGNSA. The full variable domain, with the rest looked up from reference TRBV7-2 and TRBJ1-4, is GAGVSQSPSNKVTEKGKDVELRCDPISGHTALYWYRQSLGQGLEFLIYFQGNSAPDKSGLPSDRFSAERTGGSVSTLTIQRTQQEDSAVYLCASTQWARGEKLFFGSGTQLSVL.

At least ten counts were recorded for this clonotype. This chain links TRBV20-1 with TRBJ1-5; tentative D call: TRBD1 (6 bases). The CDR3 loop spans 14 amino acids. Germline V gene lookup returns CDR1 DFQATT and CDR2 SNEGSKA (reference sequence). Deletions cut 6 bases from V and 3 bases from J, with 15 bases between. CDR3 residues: CSAWGGGANQPQHF. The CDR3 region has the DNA TGCAGTGCCTGGGGAGGGGGAGCCAATCAGCCCCAGCATTTT.

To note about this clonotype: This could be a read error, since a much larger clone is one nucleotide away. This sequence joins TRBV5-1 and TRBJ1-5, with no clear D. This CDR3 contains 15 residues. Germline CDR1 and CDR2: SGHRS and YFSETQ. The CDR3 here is CASSLGDLGNQTQHF. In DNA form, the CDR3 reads TGCGCCAGCAGCTTGGGCGATTTAGGGAATCAGACCCAGCATTTT.

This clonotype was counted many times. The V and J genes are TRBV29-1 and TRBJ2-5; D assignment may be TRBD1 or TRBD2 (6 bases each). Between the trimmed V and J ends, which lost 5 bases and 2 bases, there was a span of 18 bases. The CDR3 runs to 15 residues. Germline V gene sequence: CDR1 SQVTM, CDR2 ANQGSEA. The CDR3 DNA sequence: TGCAGCGTTATCATAGGGGGGTTTATACAAGAGACCCAGTACTTC. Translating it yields CSVIIGGFIQETQYF.

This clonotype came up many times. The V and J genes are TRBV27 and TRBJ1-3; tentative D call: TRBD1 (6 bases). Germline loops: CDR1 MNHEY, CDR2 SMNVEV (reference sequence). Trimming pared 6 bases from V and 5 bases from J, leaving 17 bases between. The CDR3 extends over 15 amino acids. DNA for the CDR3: TGTGCCAGCAGCCCTATTCAGGGGAGGCGAAACACCATATATTTT. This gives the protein CASSPIQGRRNTIYF.